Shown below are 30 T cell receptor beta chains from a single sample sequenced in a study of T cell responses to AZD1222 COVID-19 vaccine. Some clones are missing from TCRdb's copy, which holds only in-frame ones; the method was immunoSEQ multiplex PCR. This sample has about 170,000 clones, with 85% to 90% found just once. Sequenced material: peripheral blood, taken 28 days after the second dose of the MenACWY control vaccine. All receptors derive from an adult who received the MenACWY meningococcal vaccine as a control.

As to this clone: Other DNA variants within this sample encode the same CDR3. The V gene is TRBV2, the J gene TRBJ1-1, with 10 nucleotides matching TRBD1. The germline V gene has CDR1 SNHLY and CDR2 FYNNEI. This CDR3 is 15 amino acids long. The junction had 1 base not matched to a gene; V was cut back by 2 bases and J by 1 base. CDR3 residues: CASSERDRGNTEAFF. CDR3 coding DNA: TGTGCCAGCAGTGAACGGGACAGGGGGAACACTGAAGCTTTCTTT.

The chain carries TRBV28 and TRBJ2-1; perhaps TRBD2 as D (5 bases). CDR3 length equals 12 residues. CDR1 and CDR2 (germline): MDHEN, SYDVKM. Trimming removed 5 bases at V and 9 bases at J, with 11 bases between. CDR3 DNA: TGTGCCAGCAGTCTTACTAGAGTTGAGCAGTTCTTC. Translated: CASSLTRVEQFF.

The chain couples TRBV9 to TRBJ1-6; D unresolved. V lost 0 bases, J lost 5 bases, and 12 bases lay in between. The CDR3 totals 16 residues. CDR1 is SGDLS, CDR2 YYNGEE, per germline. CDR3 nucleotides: TGTGCCAGCAGCGTAGCGTTAGGGCGAGATAATTCACCCCTCCACTTT. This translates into CASSVALGRDNSPLHF.

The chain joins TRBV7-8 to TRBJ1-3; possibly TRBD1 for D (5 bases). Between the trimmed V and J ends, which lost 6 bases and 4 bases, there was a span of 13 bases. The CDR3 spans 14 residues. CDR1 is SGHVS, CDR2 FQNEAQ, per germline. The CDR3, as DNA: TGTGCCAGCAGTAGTAGGGGAACCGGAAACACCATATATTTT. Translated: CASSSRGTGNTIYF.

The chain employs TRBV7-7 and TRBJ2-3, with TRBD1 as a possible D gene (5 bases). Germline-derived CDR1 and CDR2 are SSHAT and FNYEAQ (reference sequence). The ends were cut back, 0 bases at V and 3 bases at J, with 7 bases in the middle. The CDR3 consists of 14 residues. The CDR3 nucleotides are TGTGCCAGCAGCTTAGCGCAGGGAACAGATACGCAGTATTTT. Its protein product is CASSLAQGTDTQYF.

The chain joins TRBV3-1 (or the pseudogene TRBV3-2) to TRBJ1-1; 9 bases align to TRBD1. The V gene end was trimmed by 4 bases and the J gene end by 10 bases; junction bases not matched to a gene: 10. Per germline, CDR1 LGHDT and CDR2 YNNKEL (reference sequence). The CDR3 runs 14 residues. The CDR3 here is CASSPSTGTGLAFF. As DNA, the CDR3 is TGTGCCAGCAGCCCCTCAACCGGGACAGGGTTAGCTTTCTTT.

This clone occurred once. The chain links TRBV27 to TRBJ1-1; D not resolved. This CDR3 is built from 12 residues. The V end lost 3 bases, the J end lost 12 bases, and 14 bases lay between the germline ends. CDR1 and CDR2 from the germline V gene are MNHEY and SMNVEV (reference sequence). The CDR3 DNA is TGTGCCAGCAGTTTCTTGAAGGGTAAACCTTTCTTT. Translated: CASSFLKGKPFF.

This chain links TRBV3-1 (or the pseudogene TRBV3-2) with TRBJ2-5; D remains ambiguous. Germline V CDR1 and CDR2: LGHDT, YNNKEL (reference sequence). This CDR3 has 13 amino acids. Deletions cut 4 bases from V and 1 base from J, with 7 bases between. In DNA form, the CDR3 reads TGTGCCAGCAGCCCTAGGACCCAAGAGACCCAGTACTTC. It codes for CASSPRTQETQYF.

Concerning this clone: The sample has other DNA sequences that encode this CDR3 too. Written as DNA, the CDR3 is TGTGCCAGCAGTTTCCTCGGGAACTCCTACGAGCAGTACTTC. This codes for CASSFLGNSYEQYF. This chain links TRBV28 with TRBJ2-7; maybe TRBD2 (5 bases). Trimming took 3 bases from V and 0 from J, leaving 9 bases between them. This CDR3 region has 14 residues. The germline gives CDR1 MDHEN, CDR2 SYDVKM.

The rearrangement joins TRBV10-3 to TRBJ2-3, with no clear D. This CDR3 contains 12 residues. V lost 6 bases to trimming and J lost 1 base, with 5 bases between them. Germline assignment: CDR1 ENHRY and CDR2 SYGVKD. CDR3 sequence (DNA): TGTGCCATCAGCATAGGCACAGATACGCAGTATTTT. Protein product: CAISIGTDTQYF.

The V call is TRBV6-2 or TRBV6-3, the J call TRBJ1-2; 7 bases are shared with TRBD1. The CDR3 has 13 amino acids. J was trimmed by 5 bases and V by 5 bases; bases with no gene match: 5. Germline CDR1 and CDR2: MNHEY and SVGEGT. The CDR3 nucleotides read TGTGCCAGCAGTAAGACAGGGACTTATGGCTACACCTTC. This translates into CASSKTGTYGYTF.

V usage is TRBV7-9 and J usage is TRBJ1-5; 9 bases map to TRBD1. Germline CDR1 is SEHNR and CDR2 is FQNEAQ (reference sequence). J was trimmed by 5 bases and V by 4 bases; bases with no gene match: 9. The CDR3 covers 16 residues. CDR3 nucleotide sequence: TGTGCCAGCAGCTCGACGGACAGGGGAGGCGATCAGCCCCAGCATTTT. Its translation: CASSSTDRGGDQPQHF.

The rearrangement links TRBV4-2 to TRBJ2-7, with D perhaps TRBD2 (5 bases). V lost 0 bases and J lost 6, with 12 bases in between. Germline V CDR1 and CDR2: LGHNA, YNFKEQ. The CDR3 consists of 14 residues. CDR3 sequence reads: CASSQDPGNPEQYF. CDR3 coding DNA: TGTGCCAGCAGCCAAGATCCGGGAAATCCCGAGCAGTACTTC.

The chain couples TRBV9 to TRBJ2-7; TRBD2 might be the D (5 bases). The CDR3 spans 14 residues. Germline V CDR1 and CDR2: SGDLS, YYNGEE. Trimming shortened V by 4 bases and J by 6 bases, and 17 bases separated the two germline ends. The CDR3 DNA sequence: TGTGCCAGCAGCCCGGTGGAGGAGTCGGGCGAGCAGTACTTC. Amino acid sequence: CASSPVEESGEQYF.

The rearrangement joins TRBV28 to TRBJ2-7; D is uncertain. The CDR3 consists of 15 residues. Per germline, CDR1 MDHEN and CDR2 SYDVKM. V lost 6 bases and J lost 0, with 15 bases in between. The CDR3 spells CASSGDGAPSYEQYF. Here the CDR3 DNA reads TGTGCCAGCAGCGGAGACGGCGCCCCCTCCTACGAGCAGTACTTC.

The CDR3 DNA follows: TGTGCCAGCAGCTTGACGGACAGGGAAGGGGAGAACTATGGCTACACCTTC. It is translated as CASSLTDREGENYGYTF. The V and J genes are TRBV5-8 and TRBJ1-2, with 8 bases identical to TRBD1. J was trimmed by 2 bases and V by 1 base; bases with no gene match: 10. The CDR3 totals 17 residues. In germline, CDR1 is SGHTS, CDR2 YDEGEE.

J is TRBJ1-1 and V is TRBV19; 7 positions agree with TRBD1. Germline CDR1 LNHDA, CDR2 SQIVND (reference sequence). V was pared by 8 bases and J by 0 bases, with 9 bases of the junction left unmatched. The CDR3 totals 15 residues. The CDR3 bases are TGTGCCAGTGTGGACAGGCAGGCCATGAACACTGAAGCTTTCTTT. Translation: CASVDRQAMNTEAFF.

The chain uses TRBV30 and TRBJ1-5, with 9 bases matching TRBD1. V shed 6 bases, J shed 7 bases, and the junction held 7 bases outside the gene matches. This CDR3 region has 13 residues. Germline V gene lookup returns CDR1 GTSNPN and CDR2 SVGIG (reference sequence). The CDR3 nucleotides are TGTGCCTGTGAACAGGGGGCGGGACAGCCCCAGCATTTT. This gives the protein CACEQGAGQPQHF. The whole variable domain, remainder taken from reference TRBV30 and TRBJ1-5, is SQTIHQWPATLVQPVGSPLSLECTVEGTSNPNLYWYRQAAGRGLQLLFYSVGIGQISSEVPQNLSASRPQDRQFILSSKKLLLSDSGFYLCACEQGAGQPQHFGDGTRLSIL.

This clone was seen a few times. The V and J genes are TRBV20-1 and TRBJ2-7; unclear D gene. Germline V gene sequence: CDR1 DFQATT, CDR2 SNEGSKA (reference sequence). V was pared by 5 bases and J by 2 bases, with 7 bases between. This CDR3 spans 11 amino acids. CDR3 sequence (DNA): TGCAGTGCTGGGTCCACCTACGAGCAGTACTTC. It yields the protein CSAGSTYEQYF.

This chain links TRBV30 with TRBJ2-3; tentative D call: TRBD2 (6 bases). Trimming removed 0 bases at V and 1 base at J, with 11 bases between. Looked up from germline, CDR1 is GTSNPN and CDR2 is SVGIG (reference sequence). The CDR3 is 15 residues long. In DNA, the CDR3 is TGTGCCTGGAGTGTTGAGGCTAGCGGCACAGATACGCAGTATTTT. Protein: CAWSVEASGTDTQYF.

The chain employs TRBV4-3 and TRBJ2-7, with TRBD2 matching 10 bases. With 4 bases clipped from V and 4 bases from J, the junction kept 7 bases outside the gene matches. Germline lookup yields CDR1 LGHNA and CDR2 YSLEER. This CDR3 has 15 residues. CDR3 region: CASSPLAGVEYEQYF. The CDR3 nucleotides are TGCGCCAGCAGCCCCCTAGCGGGAGTGGAGTACGAGCAGTACTTC.

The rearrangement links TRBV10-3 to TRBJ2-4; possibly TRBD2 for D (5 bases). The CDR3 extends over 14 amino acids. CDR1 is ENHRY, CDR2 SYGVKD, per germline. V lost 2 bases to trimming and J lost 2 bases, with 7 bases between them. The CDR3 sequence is CAISEGLPKNIQYF. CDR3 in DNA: TGTGCCATCAGTGAGGGACTCCCCAAAAACATTCAGTACTTC.

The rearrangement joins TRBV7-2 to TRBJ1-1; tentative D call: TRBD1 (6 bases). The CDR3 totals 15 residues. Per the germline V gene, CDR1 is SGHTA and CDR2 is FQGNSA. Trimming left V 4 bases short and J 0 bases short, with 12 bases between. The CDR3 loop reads CASSSTGSMNTEAFF. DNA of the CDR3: TGTGCCAGCAGCTCAACAGGGAGCATGAACACTGAAGCTTTCTTT.

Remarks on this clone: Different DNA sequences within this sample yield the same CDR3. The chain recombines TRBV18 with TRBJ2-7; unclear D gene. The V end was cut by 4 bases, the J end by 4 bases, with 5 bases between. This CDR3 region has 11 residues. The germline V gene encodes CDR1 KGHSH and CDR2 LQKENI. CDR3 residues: CASSQGYEQYF. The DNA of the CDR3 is TGTGCCAGCTCACAGGGATACGAGCAGTACTTC.

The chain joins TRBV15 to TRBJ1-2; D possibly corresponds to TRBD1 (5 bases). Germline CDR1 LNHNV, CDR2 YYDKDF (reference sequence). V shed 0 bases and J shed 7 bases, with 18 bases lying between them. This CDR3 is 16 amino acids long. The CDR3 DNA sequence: TGTGCCACCAGCAGAGATCTGAGAGGGGATTATGGTGGCTACACCTTC. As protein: CATSRDLRGDYGGYTF. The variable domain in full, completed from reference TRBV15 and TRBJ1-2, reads DAMVIQNPRYQVTQFGKPVTLSCSQTLNHNVMYWYQQKSSQAPKLLFHYYDKDFNNEADTPDNFQSRRPNTSFCFLDIRSPGLGDTAMYLCATSRDLRGDYGGYTFGSGTRLTVV.

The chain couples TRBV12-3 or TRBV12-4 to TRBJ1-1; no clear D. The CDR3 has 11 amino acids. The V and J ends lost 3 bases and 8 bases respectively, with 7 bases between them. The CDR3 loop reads CASSLATEAFF. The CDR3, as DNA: TGTGCCAGCAGTTTGGCGACCGAAGCTTTCTTT.

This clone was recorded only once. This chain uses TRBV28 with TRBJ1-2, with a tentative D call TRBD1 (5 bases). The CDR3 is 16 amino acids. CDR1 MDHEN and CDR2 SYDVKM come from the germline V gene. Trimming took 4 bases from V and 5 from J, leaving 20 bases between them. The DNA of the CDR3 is TGTGCCAGCAGTTCGCCATCGGACCATGGGGGATATGGCTACACCTTC. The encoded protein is CASSSPSDHGGYGYTF.

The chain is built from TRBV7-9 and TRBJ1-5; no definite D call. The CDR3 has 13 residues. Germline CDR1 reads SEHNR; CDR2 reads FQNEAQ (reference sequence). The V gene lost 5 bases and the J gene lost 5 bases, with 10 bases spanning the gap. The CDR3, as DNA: TGTGCCAGCAGCCCGGCCGGGGATCAGCCCCAGCATTTT. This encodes CASSPAGDQPQHF.

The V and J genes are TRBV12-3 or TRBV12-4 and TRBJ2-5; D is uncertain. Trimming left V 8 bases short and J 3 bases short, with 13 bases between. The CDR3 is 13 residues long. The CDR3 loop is CASVPRTKETQYF. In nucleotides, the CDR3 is TGTGCCAGCGTCCCTCGGACGAAAGAGACCCAGTACTTC.

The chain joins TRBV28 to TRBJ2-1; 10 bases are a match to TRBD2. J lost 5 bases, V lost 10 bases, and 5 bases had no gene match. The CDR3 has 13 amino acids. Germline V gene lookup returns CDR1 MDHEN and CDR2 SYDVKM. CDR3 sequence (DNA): TGTGCCACCAGGACTAGCGGAAACAATGAGCAGTTCTTC. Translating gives CATRTSGNNEQFF.